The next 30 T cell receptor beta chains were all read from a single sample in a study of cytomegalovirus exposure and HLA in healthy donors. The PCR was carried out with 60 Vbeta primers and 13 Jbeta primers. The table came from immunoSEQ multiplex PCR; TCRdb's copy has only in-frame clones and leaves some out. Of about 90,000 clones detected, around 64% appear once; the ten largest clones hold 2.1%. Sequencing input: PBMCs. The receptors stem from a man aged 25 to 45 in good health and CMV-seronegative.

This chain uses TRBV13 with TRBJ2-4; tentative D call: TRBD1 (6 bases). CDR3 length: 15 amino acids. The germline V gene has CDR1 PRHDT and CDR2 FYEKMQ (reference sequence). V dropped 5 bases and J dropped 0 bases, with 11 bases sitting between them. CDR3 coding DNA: TGTGCCAGCAGCCCTCAGGGGATAGCCAAAAACATTCAGTACTTC. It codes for CASSPQGIAKNIQYF.

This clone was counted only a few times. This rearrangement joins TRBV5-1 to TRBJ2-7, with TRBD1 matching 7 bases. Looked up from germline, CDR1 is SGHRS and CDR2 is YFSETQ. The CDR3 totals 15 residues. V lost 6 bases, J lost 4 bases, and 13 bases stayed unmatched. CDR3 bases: TGCGCCAGCAATTTGGACCGGGACAGCCCTTACGAGCAGTACTTC. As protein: CASNLDRDSPYEQYF.

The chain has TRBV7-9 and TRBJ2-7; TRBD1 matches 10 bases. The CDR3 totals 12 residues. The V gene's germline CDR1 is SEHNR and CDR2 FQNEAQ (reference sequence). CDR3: CVGGTGDYEQYF. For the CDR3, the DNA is TGTGTTGGAGGGACAGGGGATTACGAGCAGTACTTC.

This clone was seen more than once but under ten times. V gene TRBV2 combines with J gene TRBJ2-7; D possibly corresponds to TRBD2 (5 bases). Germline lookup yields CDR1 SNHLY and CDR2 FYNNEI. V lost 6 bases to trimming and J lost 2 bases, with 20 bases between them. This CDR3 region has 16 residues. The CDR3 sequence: CASSRLRTETTYEQYF. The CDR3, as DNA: TGTGCCAGCAGCCGGCTAAGGACTGAGACAACCTACGAGCAGTACTTC.

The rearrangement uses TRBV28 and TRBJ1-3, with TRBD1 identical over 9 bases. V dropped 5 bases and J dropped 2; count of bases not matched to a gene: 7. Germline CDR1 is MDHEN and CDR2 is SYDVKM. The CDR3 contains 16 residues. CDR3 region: CASSNPDRGPGNTIYF. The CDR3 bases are TGTGCCAGCAGTAACCCGGACAGGGGACCTGGAAACACCATATATTTT.

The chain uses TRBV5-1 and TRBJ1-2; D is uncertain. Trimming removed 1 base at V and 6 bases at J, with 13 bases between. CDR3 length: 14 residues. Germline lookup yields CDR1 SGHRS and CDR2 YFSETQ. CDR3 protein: CASSLSPSENGYTF. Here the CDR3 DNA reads TGCGCCAGCAGCTTGTCCCCCTCGGAGAATGGCTACACCTTC.

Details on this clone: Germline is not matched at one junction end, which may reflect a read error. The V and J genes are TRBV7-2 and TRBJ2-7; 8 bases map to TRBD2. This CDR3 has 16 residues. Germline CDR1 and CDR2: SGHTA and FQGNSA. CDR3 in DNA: TGTGCCAGCAGCCTAGCGGGCGATCCGCGTTCCTACGAGCAGTACTTC. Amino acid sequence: CASSLAGDPRSYEQYF.

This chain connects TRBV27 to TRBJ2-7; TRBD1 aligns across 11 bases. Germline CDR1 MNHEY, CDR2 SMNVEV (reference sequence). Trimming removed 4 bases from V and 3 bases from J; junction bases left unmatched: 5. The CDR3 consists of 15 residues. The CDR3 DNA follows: TGTGCCAGCAGTTCCCCCGGGACAGGGGGCTACGAGCAGTACTTC. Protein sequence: CASSSPGTGGYEQYF.

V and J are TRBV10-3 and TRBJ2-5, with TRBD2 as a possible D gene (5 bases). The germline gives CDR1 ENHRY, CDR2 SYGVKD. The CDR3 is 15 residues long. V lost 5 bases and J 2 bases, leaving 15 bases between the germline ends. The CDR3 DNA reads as TGTGCCATCAGTCTCACGGGGAAGGGTCAAGAGACCCAGTACTTC. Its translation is CAISLTGKGQETQYF.

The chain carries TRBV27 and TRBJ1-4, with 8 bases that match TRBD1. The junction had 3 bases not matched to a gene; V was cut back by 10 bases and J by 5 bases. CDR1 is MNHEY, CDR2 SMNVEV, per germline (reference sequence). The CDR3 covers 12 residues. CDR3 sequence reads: CATRTGNEKLFF. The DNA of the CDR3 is TGTGCCACACGGACAGGGAATGAAAAACTGTTTTTT.

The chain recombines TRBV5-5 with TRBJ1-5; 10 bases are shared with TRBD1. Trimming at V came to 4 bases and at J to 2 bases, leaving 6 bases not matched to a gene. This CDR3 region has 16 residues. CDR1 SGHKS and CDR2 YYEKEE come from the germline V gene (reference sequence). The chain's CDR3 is CASSLGTGAGNQPQHF. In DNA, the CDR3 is TGTGCCAGCAGCCTCGGGACAGGGGCCGGCAATCAGCCCCAGCATTTT.

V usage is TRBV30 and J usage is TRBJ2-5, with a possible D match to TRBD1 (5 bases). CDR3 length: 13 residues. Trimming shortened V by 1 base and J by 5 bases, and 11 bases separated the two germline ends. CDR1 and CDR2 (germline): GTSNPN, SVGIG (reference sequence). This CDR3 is CAWSEDKGETQYF. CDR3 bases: TGTGCCTGGAGTGAGGACAAGGGGGAGACCCAGTACTTC.

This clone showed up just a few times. The CDR3, as DNA: TGTGCCAGCAGCGTAGATGCGGGGGCGCGAGGCGAGACCCAGTACTTC. It specifies CASSVDAGARGETQYF. The chain links TRBV9 to TRBJ2-5, with TRBD2 as a possible D gene (7 bases). The germline V gene has CDR1 SGDLS and CDR2 YYNGEE. Trimming took 0 bases from V and 5 from J, leaving 17 bases between them. This CDR3 comprises 16 residues.

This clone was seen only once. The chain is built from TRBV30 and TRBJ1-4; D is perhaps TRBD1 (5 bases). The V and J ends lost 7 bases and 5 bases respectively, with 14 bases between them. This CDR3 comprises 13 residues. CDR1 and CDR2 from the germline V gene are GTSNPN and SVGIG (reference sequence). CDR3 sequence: CALEKGRNEKLFF. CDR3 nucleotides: TGTGCCTTGGAAAAGGGGCGCAATGAAAAACTGTTTTTT. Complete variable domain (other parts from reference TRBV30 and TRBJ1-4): SQTIHQWPATLVQPVGSPLSLECTVEGTSNPNLYWYRQAAGRGLQLLFYSVGIGQISSEVPQNLSASRPQDRQFILSSKKLLLSDSGFYLCALEKGRNEKLFFGSGTQLSVL.

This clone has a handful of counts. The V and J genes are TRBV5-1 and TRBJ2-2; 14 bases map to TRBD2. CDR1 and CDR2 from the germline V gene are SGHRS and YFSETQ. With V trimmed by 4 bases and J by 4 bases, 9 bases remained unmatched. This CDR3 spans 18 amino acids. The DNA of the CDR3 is TGCGCCAGCAGCACCGGACTAGCGGGAGGTTTCGGCACCGGGGAGCTGTTTTTT. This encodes CASSTGLAGGFGTGELFF.

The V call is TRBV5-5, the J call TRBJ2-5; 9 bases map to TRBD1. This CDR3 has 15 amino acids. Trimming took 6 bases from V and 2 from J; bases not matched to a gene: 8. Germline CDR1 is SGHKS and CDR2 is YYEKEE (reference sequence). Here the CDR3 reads CASNPPGQGQETQYF. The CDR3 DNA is TGTGCCAGCAACCCTCCCGGACAGGGGCAAGAGACCCAGTACTTC.

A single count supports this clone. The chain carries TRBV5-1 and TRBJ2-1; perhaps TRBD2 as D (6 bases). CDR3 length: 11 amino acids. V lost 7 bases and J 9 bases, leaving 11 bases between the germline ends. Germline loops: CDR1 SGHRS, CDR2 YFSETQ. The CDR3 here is CASVGGIEQFF. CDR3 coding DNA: TGCGCCAGCGTCGGGGGAATTGAGCAGTTCTTC.

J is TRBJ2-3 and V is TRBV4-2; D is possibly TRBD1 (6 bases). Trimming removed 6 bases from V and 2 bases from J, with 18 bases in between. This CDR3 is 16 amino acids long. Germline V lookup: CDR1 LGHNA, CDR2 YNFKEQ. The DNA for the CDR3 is TGTGCCAGCAGTGTCCGGGACACCTCCTCCACAGATACGCAGTATTTT. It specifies CASSVRDTSSTDTQYF.

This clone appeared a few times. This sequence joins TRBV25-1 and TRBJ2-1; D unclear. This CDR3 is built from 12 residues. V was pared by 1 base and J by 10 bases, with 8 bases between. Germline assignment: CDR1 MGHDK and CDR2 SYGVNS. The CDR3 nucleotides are TGTGCCAGCAGTGAATGGGCGAGCGAGCAGTTCTTC. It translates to CASSEWASEQFF.

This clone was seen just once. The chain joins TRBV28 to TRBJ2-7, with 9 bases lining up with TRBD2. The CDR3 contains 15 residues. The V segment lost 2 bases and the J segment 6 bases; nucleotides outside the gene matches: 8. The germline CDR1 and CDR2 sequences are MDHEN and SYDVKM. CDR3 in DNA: TGTGCCAGCAGTTTAATGGGTAGCGGGAGCCGCGAGCAGTACTTC. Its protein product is CASSLMGSGSREQYF.

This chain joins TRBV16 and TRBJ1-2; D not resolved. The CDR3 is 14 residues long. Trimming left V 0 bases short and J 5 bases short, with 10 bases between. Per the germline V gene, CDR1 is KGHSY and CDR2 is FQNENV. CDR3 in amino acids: CASSQSSTGYGYTF. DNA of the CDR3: TGTGCCAGCAGCCAATCGAGTACGGGGTATGGCTACACCTTC.

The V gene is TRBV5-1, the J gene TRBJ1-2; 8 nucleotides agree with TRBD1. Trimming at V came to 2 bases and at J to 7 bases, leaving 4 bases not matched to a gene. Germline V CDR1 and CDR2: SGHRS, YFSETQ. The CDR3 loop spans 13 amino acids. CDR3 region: CASSFGRGLGYTF. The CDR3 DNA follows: TGCGCCAGCAGCTTTGGCAGGGGGCTTGGCTACACCTTC.

The DNA of the CDR3 is TGTGCCAGCAGTTTTAGCGGACCCGGGGAGCTGTTTTTT. It encodes CASSFSGPGELFF. V gene TRBV27 combines with J gene TRBJ2-2; D may be TRBD2 (6 bases). The CDR3 extends over 13 amino acids. Trimming removed 3 bases from V and 6 bases from J, with 8 bases in between. CDR1 and CDR2 (germline): MNHEY, SMNVEV (reference sequence).

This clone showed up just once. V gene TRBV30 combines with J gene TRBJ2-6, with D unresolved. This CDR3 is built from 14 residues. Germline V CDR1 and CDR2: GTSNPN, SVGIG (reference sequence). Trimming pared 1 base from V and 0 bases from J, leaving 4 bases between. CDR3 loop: CAWSDGSGANVLTF. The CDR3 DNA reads TGTGCCTGGAGTGACGGCTCTGGGGCCAACGTCCTGACTTTC.

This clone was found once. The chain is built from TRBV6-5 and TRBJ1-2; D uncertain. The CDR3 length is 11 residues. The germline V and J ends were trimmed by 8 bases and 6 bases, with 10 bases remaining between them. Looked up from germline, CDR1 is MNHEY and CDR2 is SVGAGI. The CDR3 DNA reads TGTGCCAGCGGCGTGGGCGATGGCTACACCTTC. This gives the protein CASGVGDGYTF.

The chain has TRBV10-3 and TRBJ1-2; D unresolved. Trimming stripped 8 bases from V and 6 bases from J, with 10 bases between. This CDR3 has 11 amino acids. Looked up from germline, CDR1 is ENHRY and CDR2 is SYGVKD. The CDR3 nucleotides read TGTGCCATCGGCGAGGGCGATGGCTACACCTTC. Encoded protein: CAIGEGDGYTF.

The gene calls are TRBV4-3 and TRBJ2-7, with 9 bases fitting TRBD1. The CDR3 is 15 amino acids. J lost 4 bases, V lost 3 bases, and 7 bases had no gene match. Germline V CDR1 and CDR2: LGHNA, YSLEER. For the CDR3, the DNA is TGCGCCAGCAGCCATTCAGCGACAGGGGGGTACGAGCAGTACTTC. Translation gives CASSHSATGGYEQYF.

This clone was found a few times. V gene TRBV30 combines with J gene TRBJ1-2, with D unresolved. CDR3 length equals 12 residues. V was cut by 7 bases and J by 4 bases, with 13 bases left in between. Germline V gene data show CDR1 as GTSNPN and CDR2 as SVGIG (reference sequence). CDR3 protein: CALLHVFYGYTF. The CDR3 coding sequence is TGTGCCTTACTACACGTGTTCTATGGCTACACCTTC.

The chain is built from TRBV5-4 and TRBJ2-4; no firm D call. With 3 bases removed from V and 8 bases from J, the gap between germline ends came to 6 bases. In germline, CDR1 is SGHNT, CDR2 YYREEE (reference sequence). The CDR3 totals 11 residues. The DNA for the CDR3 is TGTGCCAGCAGCTACCGGGACATTCAGTACTTC. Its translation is CASSYRDIQYF.

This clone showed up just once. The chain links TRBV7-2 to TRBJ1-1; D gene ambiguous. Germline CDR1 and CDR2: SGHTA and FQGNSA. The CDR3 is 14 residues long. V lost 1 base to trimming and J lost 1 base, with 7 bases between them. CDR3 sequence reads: CASSLVARNTEAFF. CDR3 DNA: TGTGCCAGCAGCTTAGTTGCCAGGAACACTGAAGCTTTCTTT.